The 29 T cell receptor beta chains given below trace back to one sample, sequenced in a study of cytomegalovirus exposure and HLA in healthy donors. Profiled with immunoSEQ multiplex PCR; TCRdb holds only in-frame clones, not every one. The table includes around 250,000 clones, 90% detected once. Material for sequencing was PBMCs. These receptors came from a woman aged 25 to 39 in good health and CMV-seronegative.

The chain joins TRBV28 to TRBJ1-4, with D possibly matching TRBD1 (6 bases). The V end was cut by 6 bases, the J end by 7 bases, with 15 bases between. The germline V gene encodes CDR1 MDHEN and CDR2 SYDVKM. This CDR3 comprises 14 residues. CDR3: CASSGGGRGEKLFF. The DNA of the CDR3 is TGTGCCAGCAGCGGCGGGGGGCGAGGTGAAAAACTGTTTTTT. Based on the CDR3 plus reference TRBV28 and TRBJ1-4, the full variable domain is DVKVTQSSRYLVKRTGEKVFLECVQDMDHENMFWYRQDPGLGLRLIYFSYDVKMKEKGDIPEGYSVSREKKERFSLILESASTNQTSMYLCASSGGGRGEKLFFGSGTQLSVL.

This chain joins TRBV25-1 and TRBJ1-2; D ambiguous. This CDR3 spans 11 amino acids. Germline V lookup: CDR1 MGHDK, CDR2 SYGVNS. Deletions cut 6 bases from V and 5 bases from J, with 7 bases between. CDR3 nucleotide sequence: TGTGCCAGCAGGGCCCTATATGGCTACACCTTC. Translating gives CASRALYGYTF.

V is TRBV11-2 and J is TRBJ2-7; D remains unclear. CDR1 and CDR2 (germline): SGHAT, FQNNGV. V gave up 7 bases and J gave up 5 bases, with 12 bases separating them. The CDR3 runs 12 residues. For the CDR3, the DNA is TGTGCCAGCATATCTATTGAGAACGAGCAGTACTTC. Translation gives CASISIENEQYF.

The genes are TRBV27 and TRBJ1-4; no definite D call. V was shortened by 1 base and J by 5 bases, with 11 bases between the two germline ends. From germline, CDR1 is MNHEY and CDR2 SMNVEV (reference sequence). CDR3 length: 15 residues. CDR3 sequence reads: CASSLLPDGNEKLFF. CDR3 nucleotide sequence: TGTGCCAGCAGTTTATTGCCAGATGGGAATGAAAAACTGTTTTTT.

V usage is TRBV4-2 and J usage is TRBJ2-2; 7 nucleotides agree with TRBD2. This CDR3 is 15 amino acids long. CDR1 is LGHNA, CDR2 YNFKEQ, per germline. V shed 0 bases and J 13 bases; nucleotides not matched to a gene: 11. CDR3 DNA sequence: TGTGCCAGCAGCCAAGAAGGAGGCCAGCGGGAAGGGCTGTTTTTT. Translating it yields CASSQEGGQREGLFF.

The rearrangement joins TRBV13 to TRBJ2-2; D is unresolved. The CDR3 sequence is 18 residues long. Trimming took 1 base from V and 3 from J, leaving 18 bases between them. CDR1 PRHDT and CDR2 FYEKMQ come from the germline V gene (reference sequence). CDR3 nucleotide sequence: TGTGCCAGCAGCTTAGAACCCGTTGAGCCCCTTTACACCGGGGAGCTGTTTTTT. Translating it yields CASSLEPVEPLYTGELFF.

The chain is built from TRBV30 and TRBJ2-1; D possibly corresponds to TRBD2 (6 bases). Germline V gives CDR1 GTSNPN, CDR2 SVGIG (reference sequence). The CDR3 runs 13 residues. With 4 bases removed from V and 9 bases from J, the gap between germline ends came to 16 bases. DNA of the CDR3: TGTGCCTGGACCCCAACGGGGGAAGGTGAGCAGTTCTTC. As protein: CAWTPTGEGEQFF.

This chain links TRBV27 with TRBJ2-1, with 10 bases aligning to TRBD2. Per the germline V gene, CDR1 is MNHEY and CDR2 is SMNVEV (reference sequence). The V segment lost 3 bases and the J segment 4 bases; nucleotides outside the gene matches: 3. The CDR3 has 15 amino acids. CDR3 amino acids: CASSFSLAGYNEQFF. CDR3 nucleotides: TGTGCCAGCAGTTTCTCACTAGCGGGGTACAATGAGCAGTTCTTC.

V gene TRBV25-1 combines with J gene TRBJ1-5; D is uncertain. Trimming took 3 bases from V and 1 from J, leaving 7 bases between them. Germline values: CDR1 MGHDK, CDR2 SYGVNS. This CDR3 comprises 14 residues. Here the CDR3 DNA reads TGTGCCAGCAGTGACACCGGAAGCAATCAGCCCCAGCATTTT. Amino acid sequence: CASSDTGSNQPQHF.

The chain combines TRBV11-1 with TRBJ2-5; 7 bases line up with TRBD1. This CDR3 is built from 14 residues. V was clipped by 2 bases and J by 3 bases; unmatched bases: 3. Germline V lookup: CDR1 SGHAT, CDR2 FQDESV (reference sequence). The CDR3 DNA is TGTGCCAGCAGCTTATGGGGACAGAAAGAGACCCAGTACTTC. Protein sequence: CASSLWGQKETQYF.

The V and J genes are TRBV19 and TRBJ2-3; 8 positions agree with TRBD2. Germline assignment: CDR1 LNHDA and CDR2 SQIVND (reference sequence). The CDR3 runs to 14 residues. J gave up 3 bases and V 8 bases, and 7 bases lay outside the gene matches. Here the CDR3 reads CASGFSSGTDTQYF. The CDR3 bases are TGTGCCAGTGGTTTTTCTAGCGGGACAGATACGCAGTATTTT. Filled out from reference TRBV19 and TRBJ2-3, the complete variable domain reads DGGITQSPKYLFRKEGQNVTLSCEQNLNHDAMYWYRQDPGQGLRLIYYSQIVNDFQKGDIAEGYSVSREKKESFPLTVTSAQKNPTAFYLCASGFSSGTDTQYFGPGTRLTVL.

The CDR3: CASRETGNMNTEAFF. The CDR3 nucleotides are TGTGCCAGCAGGGAGACAGGGAACATGAACACTGAAGCTTTCTTT. The V and J genes are TRBV6-5 and TRBJ1-1, with TRBD1 matching 7 bases. The CDR3 contains 15 residues. J gave up 0 bases and V 6 bases, and 7 bases lay outside the gene matches. The germline V gene encodes CDR1 MNHEY and CDR2 SVGAGI.

This clone is a singleton in its sample. In nucleotides, the CDR3 is TGCGCCAGCAGCTTGTCACTAGGGGGTGGAGATACGCAGTATTTT. Translating gives CASSLSLGGGDTQYF. The chain has TRBV5-1 and TRBJ2-3, with D possibly matching TRBD1 (6 bases). The ends were cut back, 1 base at V and 5 bases at J, with 14 bases in the middle. Germline-derived CDR1 and CDR2 are SGHRS and YFSETQ. The CDR3 extends over 15 amino acids.

V is TRBV28 and J is TRBJ2-5; 14 bases match TRBD2. CDR3 length: 21 amino acids. The germline gives CDR1 MDHEN, CDR2 SYDVKM. The junction had 15 bases not matched to a gene; V was cut back by 2 bases and J by 1 base. The DNA for the CDR3 is TGTGCCAGCAGTTTAATTTGGCCCGGGACTAGCGGGAGTCACTCCCAAGAGACCCAGTACTTC. Translation gives CASSLIWPGTSGSHSQETQYF.

V and J are TRBV7-6 and TRBJ2-5; D might be TRBD2 (5 bases). The CDR3 runs 16 residues. V dropped 1 base and J dropped 1 base, with 13 bases sitting between them. From germline, CDR1 is SGHVS and CDR2 FNYEAQ. CDR3 protein: CASSLGSRTPQETQYF. In DNA form, the CDR3 reads TGTGCCAGCAGCTTAGGAAGTAGGACTCCCCAAGAGACCCAGTACTTC.

This clone occurred once. The chain links TRBV7-9 to TRBJ2-7, with a tentative D call TRBD1 (6 bases). The CDR3 is made up of 14 amino acids. Between the trimmed V and J ends, which lost 3 bases and 4 bases, there was a span of 13 bases. CDR1 SEHNR and CDR2 FQNEAQ come from the germline V gene (reference sequence). The CDR3 reads CASSFPGQTYEQYF. The CDR3 bases are TGTGCCAGCAGCTTTCCGGGACAAACTTACGAGCAGTACTTC.

This clone appeared a single time. V usage is TRBV5-6 and J usage is TRBJ1-2, with 7 bases fitting TRBD1. V lost 3 bases and J lost 4; bases outside the gene matches: 6. Germline CDR1 reads SGHDT; CDR2 reads YYEEEE. This CDR3 comprises 14 residues. This chain's CDR3 is CASSSGQKLYGYTF. DNA of the CDR3: TGTGCCAGCAGCTCGGGACAGAAACTCTATGGCTACACCTTC. Complete variable domain (other parts from reference TRBV5-6 and TRBJ1-2): DAGVTQSPTHLIKTRGQQVTLRCSPKSGHDTVSWYQQALGQGPQFIFQYYEEEERQRGNFPDRFSGHQFPNYSSELNVNALLLGDSALYLCASSSGQKLYGYTFGSGTRLTVV.

The chain employs TRBV28 and TRBJ2-2; maybe TRBD1 (6 bases). CDR1 and CDR2 from the germline V gene are MDHEN and SYDVKM. The CDR3 totals 16 residues. Trimming shortened V by 8 bases and J by 7 bases, and 23 bases separated the two germline ends. The CDR3 here is CASSLHPGQGGGELFF. The CDR3 nucleotides read TGTGCCAGCTCATTACACCCGGGACAAGGAGGCGGGGAGCTGTTTTTT.

This clone was counted a few times. The chain couples TRBV2 to TRBJ1-2; D remains ambiguous. V lost 5 bases, J lost 3 bases, and 10 bases lay in between. CDR3 size: 13 residues. Germline V CDR1 and CDR2: SNHLY, FYNNEI. CDR3 protein: CASSYSGYYGYTF. CDR3 DNA: TGTGCCAGCAGTTACTCGGGCTACTATGGCTACACCTTC. Full variable domain (outside the CDR3, taken from reference TRBV2 and TRBJ1-2): EPEVTQTPSHQVTQMGQEVILRCVPISNHLYFYWYRQILGQKVEFLVSFYNNEISEKSEIFDDQFSVERPDGSNFTLKIRSTKLEDSAMYFCASSYSGYYGYTFGSGTRLTVV.

The chain combines TRBV27 with TRBJ2-1; 7 bases map to TRBD1. The CDR3 consists of 14 residues. Germline V gene data show CDR1 as MNHEY and CDR2 as SMNVEV (reference sequence). V dropped 3 bases and J dropped 3; count of bases not matched to a gene: 2. This CDR3 is CASSLTGSYNEQFF. In DNA, the CDR3 is TGTGCCAGCAGTTTGACAGGGAGCTACAATGAGCAGTTCTTC.

This chain uses TRBV27 with TRBJ2-1; D perhaps matches TRBD1 (5 bases). There are 15 residues in the CDR3. Germline loops: CDR1 MNHEY, CDR2 SMNVEV (reference sequence). With 7 bases removed from V and 8 bases from J, the gap between germline ends came to 21 bases. The CDR3 DNA follows: TGTGCCAGCACCTCCGGGTGGGGCGGTTTGGATGAGCAGTTCTTC. Its protein product is CASTSGWGGLDEQFF.

The V gene is TRBV27, the J gene TRBJ2-1, with 8 bases identical to TRBD2. Trimming cost V 3 bases and J 10 bases; bases outside gene matches: 5. Germline assignment: CDR1 MNHEY and CDR2 SMNVEV (reference sequence). This CDR3 comprises 13 residues. The CDR3 protein is CASSFQGLGEQFF. The DNA of the CDR3 is TGTGCCAGCAGTTTCCAGGGACTAGGCGAGCAGTTCTTC.

This clone appeared once. The chain links TRBV4-2 to TRBJ2-5; D is unclear. Trimming took 1 base from V and 2 from J, leaving 8 bases between them. The CDR3 runs to 14 residues. Germline V lookup: CDR1 LGHNA, CDR2 YNFKEQ. The CDR3 coding sequence is TGTGCCAGCAGCCAAGCCCAGTATCAAGAGACCCAGTACTTC. Its protein product is CASSQAQYQETQYF.

The chain recombines TRBV7-8 with TRBJ2-1, with TRBD2 matching over 9 bases. Germline values: CDR1 SGHVS, CDR2 FQNEAQ. J was trimmed by 4 bases and V by 6 bases; bases with no gene match: 13. CDR3 size: 17 residues. The CDR3 reads CASSNGRGRAKYNEQFF. Here the CDR3 DNA reads TGTGCCAGCAGTAATGGGCGCGGGAGGGCCAAATACAATGAGCAGTTCTTC.

The chain uses TRBV18 and TRBJ1-4; D gene uncertain. Between the trimmed V and J ends, which lost 5 bases and 5 bases, there was a span of 9 bases. The CDR3 is made up of 13 amino acids. The germline CDR1 and CDR2 sequences are KGHSH and LQKENI. The CDR3 region is CASSVSRNEKLFF. DNA for the CDR3: TGTGCCAGCTCAGTGAGTCGCAATGAAAAACTGTTTTTT.

This clone showed up just once. This chain connects TRBV4-3 to TRBJ2-7, with D perhaps TRBD2 (6 bases). This CDR3 comprises 15 residues. Deletions cut 1 base from V and 2 bases from J, with 12 bases between. Germline loops: CDR1 LGHNA, CDR2 YSLEER. The CDR3 is CASSQGLGGTYEQYF. Here the CDR3 DNA reads TGCGCCAGCAGCCAAGGTCTCGGGGGAACCTACGAGCAGTACTTC.

The chain has TRBV19 and TRBJ2-7; 8 bases are a match to TRBD1. The CDR3 consists of 14 residues. Germline CDR1 LNHDA, CDR2 SQIVND (reference sequence). The junction had 7 bases not matched to a gene; V was cut back by 9 bases and J by 0 bases. The CDR3 DNA reads TGTGCCAGCGGACAGGGATCGAGCTCCTACGAGCAGTACTTC. The encoded protein is CASGQGSSSYEQYF.

This clone has just one count. The chain carries TRBV19 and TRBJ2-3; tentatively, D is TRBD1 (6 bases). Trimming cost V 7 bases and J 1 base, with 15 bases left between them. The CDR3 contains 15 residues. CDR1 and CDR2 (germline): LNHDA, SQIVND (reference sequence). CDR3 nucleotide sequence: TGTGCCAGTACCAAACAGGGTATCGGCACAGATACGCAGTATTTT. Translation gives CASTKQGIGTDTQYF.

This clone was detected only once. The chain carries TRBV4-1 and TRBJ2-7; D remains unclear. Trimming cost V 4 bases and J 4 bases, with 14 bases left between them. Germline values: CDR1 MGHRA, CDR2 YSYEKL. CDR3 length equals 14 residues. The CDR3 DNA is TGCGCCAGCAGCCCCATGTCCGGGCCGTACGAGCAGTACTTC. It codes for CASSPMSGPYEQYF.